A single count supports the clone carrying this T cell receptor (beta chain). This entry is derived from a study of blood T cell repertoires in COVID-19. The germline gives CDR1 SEHNR, CDR2 FQNEAQ (reference sequence). The V end was cut by 0 bases, the J end by 1 base, with 7 bases between. The CDR3 contains 15 residues. Assay: immunoSEQ multiplex PCR; the TCRdb copy retains only in-frame clones and omits some. The sample shows 250,000 or so clones, about 89% of them seen only once. The gene calls are TRBV7-9 and TRBJ2-1; a possible D gene is TRBD2 (5 bases). Sequencing was performed on PBMCs or T cells enriched from blood (not recorded which). The clonotype originates from a man between 35 and 55 years old who had recovered from COVID-19. The CDR3: CASSLAGASYNEQFF. CDR3 sequence (DNA): TGTGCCAGCAGCTTAGCGGGAGCATCCTACAATGAGCAGTTCTTC.